This T cell receptor beta chain was documented in a study of blood T cell repertoires in COVID-19. About the research overall: PBMCs, B-cell-depleted T cells, or T cells provided the cDNA or gDNA that made up the material.

CDR1 MNHEY and CDR2 SMNVEV come from the germline V gene (reference sequence). Trimming pared 2 bases from V and 5 bases from J, leaving 4 bases between. CDR3 length: 13 residues. Some clones are missing from TCRdb's copy, which holds only in-frame ones; the method was immunoSEQ multiplex PCR. Of some 460,000 clones listed, around 90% are singletons. All enrollees were roughly 18 to 100 years old and from 20 to 30 US areas. Self-reported history from a screening survey and questionnaire set each donor's cohort. Only one count was recorded for this clone. The chain carries TRBV27 and TRBJ1-6; no reliable D call. Sequencing input: PBMCs or T cells enriched from blood (not recorded which). The clonotype originates from a woman aged 18-29 years with acute COVID-19. The CDR3 DNA sequence: TGTGCCAGCAGTTTAACAGATAATTCACCCCTCCACTTT. Protein sequence: CASSLTDNSPLHF.